Sequencing of this TCR beta chain was carried out in a study of cytomegalovirus exposure and HLA in healthy donors. Study information: The same platform was used for the roughly 120 validation repertoires as for the roughly 670 first-cohort repertoires, as reported in a later analysis.

The donors were part of the validation cohort of 120 subjects. That cohort was separate from the first cohort, which comprised 666 subjects. This clone was recorded a few times. TCRdb's table, derived via immunoSEQ multiplex PCR, lists solely in-frame clones and lacks some. The table includes about 160,000 clones, around four fifths detected once. J lost 2 bases, V lost 5 bases, and 9 bases had no gene match. CDR1 and CDR2 (germline): MGHRA, YSYEKL. This CDR3 comprises 16 residues. The chain has TRBV4-1 and TRBJ1-5, with 7 bases matching TRBD1. The source material was PBMCs. The receptor's source is a young man in good health and CMV-seropositive. Written as DNA, the CDR3 is TGCGCCAGCAGCGTAGGGCAGGGGGGAGGCAATCAGCCCCAGCATTTT. Protein sequence: CASSVGQGGGNQPQHF.